The entry below describes one T cell receptor beta chain. Original analysis: Using reference gene primer amplification, nucleated cell counts were estimated. Generated by immunoSEQ multiplex PCR, the TCRdb table keeps only in-frame clones and is missing some. For V, J and clone size, that table is used; D and trimming come from the DNA. The sample holds a few hundred thousand clones; 60% to 75% are singletons and the top ten take approximately 3.2%. With 1 base removed from V and 4 bases from J, the gap between germline ends came to 13 bases. Germline V gene sequence: CDR1 MGHDK, CDR2 SYGVNS. The CDR3 is 15 amino acids. The sample belongs to a study of blood T cell repertoires in COVID-19. Whole-study context: Acute and convalescent COVID-19 specimens originated in the United States, Italy and Spain. The cDNA or gDNA used as material had been derived from T cells, B-cell-depleted T cells, or PBMCs.

The sequence came from a woman of 80 years or more with acute or convalescent COVID-19. This chain links TRBV25-1 with TRBJ1-2; unclear D gene. The sample was peripheral blood. Here the CDR3 DNA reads TGTGCCAGCAGTGAATTGAAGGAGGGCGGCTATGGCTACACCTTC. Residues: CASSELKEGGYGYTF.